The rows below give T cell receptor beta chains drawn from one sample of a study of T cell repertoires in cytomegalovirus infection. In TCRdb, the reads were re-called with MiXCR into one record per CDR3 protein. The sample lists roughly 700,000 distinct CDR3 sequences; about 33% were seen once. Which antigens these TCRs recognize remains unknown. The input for sequencing was cultured PBMCs, taken from culture after CMV antigen stimulation. The receptors derive from a human donor in good health (CMV status not recorded). Some clones in this sample may be carry-over from other donors' samples. Both conserved end residues are part of each CDR3. A D gene is named only where the DNA matches it firmly. For some rows the clone size is stated as once, few or many, or as a class when expanded; others skip it.

j_call: TRBJ1-6; d_call: NA; clone_size: NA; v_call: TRBV4-1; cdr3_aa: CASSQDGGHVGNSPLHF; cdr3_nt: TGCGCCAGCAGCCAAGACGGTGGGCACGTCGGTAATTCACCCCTCCACTTT
j_call: TRBJ1-2; d_call: NA; clone_size: NA; v_call: TRBV20-1; cdr3_aa: CSASVWQGPFGYTF; cdr3_nt: TGCAGTGCTAGCGTGTGGCAGGGACCTTTTGGCTACACCTTC
j_call: TRBJ1-3; d_call: NA; clone_size: few; v_call: TRBV10-3; cdr3_aa: CAIAWANLDNSGNTIYF; cdr3_nt: TGTGCCATCGCTTGGGCGAACCTTGACAACTCTGGAAACACCATATATTTT
j_call: TRBJ2-5; d_call: TRBD2; clone_size: NA; v_call: TRBV7-6; cdr3_aa: CASSTPSQRERKTQYF; cdr3_nt: TGTGCCAGCAGCACACCCTCCCAGCGGGAGAGGAAGACCCAGTACTTC
j_call: TRBJ1-2; d_call: TRBD1; clone_size: few; v_call: TRBV7-8; cdr3_aa: CASSLAGQSYGYTF; cdr3_nt: TGTGCCAGCAGCTTAGCGGGACAGTCCTATGGCTACACCTTC
j_call: TRBJ2-1; d_call: TRBD1; clone_size: NA; v_call: TRBV5-4; cdr3_aa: CASSIGTGGPHNEQFF; cdr3_nt: TGTGCCAGCAGCATCGGGACAGGGGGCCCACACAATGAGCAGTTCTTC
j_call: TRBJ2-7; d_call: NA; clone_size: few; v_call: TRBV7-9; cdr3_aa: CASSPLGEQYF; cdr3_nt: TGTGCCAGCAGCCCCCTGGGGGAGCAGTACTTC
j_call: TRBJ2-7; d_call: NA; clone_size: NA; v_call: TRBV12-3/TRBV12-4; cdr3_aa: CASSFSGGYEQYF; cdr3_nt: TGTGCCAGCAGTTTTAGTGGAGGCTACGAGCAGTACTTC
j_call: TRBJ1-1; d_call: NA; clone_size: NA; v_call: TRBV2; cdr3_aa: CASSSDGAFTEAFF; cdr3_nt: TGTGCCAGCAGTTCCGACGGGGCTTTCACTGAAGCTTTCTTT
j_call: TRBJ2-1; d_call: NA; clone_size: once; v_call: TRBV5-1; cdr3_aa: CASSLAGRASVEQFF; cdr3_nt: TGCGCCAGCAGCTTGGCCGGTAGGGCATCGGTTGAGCAGTTCTTC
j_call: TRBJ2-3; d_call: NA; clone_size: few; v_call: TRBV7-6; cdr3_aa: CASSSWRADTQYF; cdr3_nt: TGTGCCAGCAGCTCCTGGAGGGCAGATACGCAGTATTTT
j_call: TRBJ2-1; d_call: TRBD2; clone_size: NA; v_call: TRBV10-3; cdr3_aa: CAISESNRGGASEQFF; cdr3_nt: TGTGCCATCAGTGAGTCCAACCGCGGGGGGGCCAGTGAGCAGTTCTTC
j_call: TRBJ2-1; d_call: TRBD2; clone_size: NA; v_call: TRBV6-6; cdr3_aa: CASSYGGGGPSWNEQFF; cdr3_nt: TGTGCCAGCAGTTACGGGGGGGGAGGGCCGAGTTGGAATGAGCAGTTCTTC
j_call: TRBJ2-7; d_call: TRBD1; clone_size: NA; v_call: TRBV27; cdr3_aa: CASSAWTGGAYEQYF; cdr3_nt: TGTGCCAGCAGTGCGTGGACAGGCGGAGCCTACGAGCAGTACTTC
j_call: TRBJ1-4; d_call: NA; clone_size: many; v_call: TRBV7-2; cdr3_aa: CASSFPGGEKLFF; cdr3_nt: TGTGCCAGCAGCTTCCCGGGGGGCGAAAAACTGTTTTTT
j_call: TRBJ1-4; d_call: NA; clone_size: NA; v_call: TRBV27; cdr3_aa: CASSSNQLNEKLFF; cdr3_nt: TGTGCCAGCAGTTCCAACCAACTTAATGAAAAACTGTTTTTT
j_call: TRBJ1-5; d_call: NA; clone_size: NA; v_call: TRBV11-2; cdr3_aa: CASSLDFREGQPQHF; cdr3_nt: TGTGCCAGCAGCTTAGACTTCCGGGAAGGTCAGCCCCAGCATTTT
j_call: TRBJ1-2; d_call: NA; clone_size: few; v_call: TRBV12-3/TRBV12-4; cdr3_aa: CASSPVLRGYTF; cdr3_nt: TGTGCCAGCAGTCCTGTTCTGCGGGGCTACACCTTC
j_call: TRBJ2-7; d_call: NA; clone_size: few; v_call: TRBV2; cdr3_aa: CASSEDRHTYEQYF; cdr3_nt: TGTGCCAGCAGTGAAGATCGGCACACCTACGAGCAGTACTTC
j_call: TRBJ1-5; d_call: NA; clone_size: NA; v_call: TRBV7-3; cdr3_aa: CASSASLSNQPQHF; cdr3_nt: TGTGCCAGCAGCGCGTCCTTAAGCAATCAGCCCCAGCATTTT
j_call: TRBJ1-6; d_call: TRBD1; clone_size: NA; v_call: TRBV5-1; cdr3_aa: CASSRTGGDSPLHF; cdr3_nt: TGCGCCAGCAGCAGGACAGGGGGGGATTCACCCCTCCACTTT
j_call: TRBJ1-6; d_call: NA; clone_size: NA; v_call: TRBV19; cdr3_aa: CASKDRNSPLHF; cdr3_nt: TGTGCCAGTAAAGACAGGAATTCACCCCTCCACTTT
j_call: TRBJ2-3; d_call: TRBD2; clone_size: few; v_call: TRBV19; cdr3_aa: CASSTPGTSGVDTQYF; cdr3_nt: TGTGCCAGTAGTACGCCCGGGACTAGCGGGGTTGATACGCAGTATTTT
j_call: TRBJ1-4; d_call: TRBD1; clone_size: NA; v_call: TRBV29-1; cdr3_aa: CSVVRGLGEKLFF; cdr3_nt: TGCAGCGTCGTCAGGGGGCTCGGAGAAAAACTGTTTTTT
j_call: TRBJ1-1; d_call: NA; clone_size: NA; v_call: TRBV5-6; cdr3_aa: CASNWGGNTEAFF; cdr3_nt: TGTGCCAGCAACTGGGGGGGGAATACTGAAGCTTTCTTT
j_call: TRBJ2-6; d_call: NA; clone_size: few; v_call: TRBV19; cdr3_aa: CASTAYITGANVLTF; cdr3_nt: TGTGCCAGTACAGCCTACATCACTGGGGCCAACGTCCTGACTTTC
j_call: TRBJ1-6; d_call: NA; clone_size: NA; v_call: TRBV6-1; cdr3_aa: CASSDWVPDSPLHF; cdr3_nt: TGTGCCAGCAGTGATTGGGTTCCCGACAGTCCGCTCCACTTT
j_call: TRBJ1-4; d_call: TRBD1; clone_size: NA; v_call: TRBV4-3; cdr3_aa: CASSQVLRDRDQLFF; cdr3_nt: TGCGCCAGCAGCCAAGTCCTCCGGGACAGGGATCAACTGTTTTTT
j_call: TRBJ2-7; d_call: TRBD1; clone_size: few; v_call: TRBV7-9; cdr3_aa: CASSLGLGQAQYF; cdr3_nt: TGTGCCAGCAGCTTAGGGCTGGGACAGGCGCAGTACTTC
j_call: TRBJ1-2; d_call: TRBD1; clone_size: few; v_call: TRBV19; cdr3_aa: CASSPGTGRINGYTF; cdr3_nt: TGTGCCAGTAGTCCTGGGACAGGGAGAATTAATGGCTACACCTTC
j_call: TRBJ2-7; d_call: TRBD2; clone_size: NA; v_call: TRBV15; cdr3_aa: CATSRDGEAGGPYEQYF; cdr3_nt: TGTGCCACCAGCAGAGATGGGGAAGCGGGGGGGCCCTACGAGCAGTACTTC
j_call: TRBJ2-4; d_call: NA; clone_size: NA; v_call: TRBV2; cdr3_aa: CASRARDTPASFQYF; cdr3_nt: TGTGCCAGCAGGGCCCGGGACACCCCGGCGAGCTTTCAGTACTTC
j_call: TRBJ1-1; d_call: TRBD1; clone_size: few; v_call: TRBV6-2/TRBV6-3; cdr3_aa: CASSLDRGLNTEAFF; cdr3_nt: TGTGCCAGCAGTCTCGACAGGGGACTGAACACTGAAGCTTTCTTT
j_call: TRBJ2-3; d_call: TRBD2; clone_size: NA; v_call: TRBV5-1; cdr3_aa: CASSYTSGVSAGTDTQYF; cdr3_nt: TGCGCCAGCAGCTACACTAGCGGTGTTTCGGCTGGCACAGATACGCAGTATTTT
j_call: TRBJ1-1; d_call: NA; clone_size: few; v_call: TRBV7-2; cdr3_aa: CASSPDNTRTEAFF; cdr3_nt: TGTGCCAGCAGCCCGGATAACACGAGGACTGAAGCTTTCTTT
j_call: TRBJ1-2; d_call: NA; clone_size: NA; v_call: TRBV12-3/TRBV12-4; cdr3_aa: CASSLRDIPIHGYNF; cdr3_nt: TGTGCCAGCAGTCTCCGGGACATCCCTATCCATGGCTACAACTTC
j_call: TRBJ1-4; d_call: TRBD1; clone_size: NA; v_call: TRBV10-3; cdr3_aa: CAISDSAGGEKLFF; cdr3_nt: TGTGCCATCAGTGATTCGGCAGGGGGGGAAAAACTGTTTTTT
j_call: TRBJ1-3; d_call: TRBD1; clone_size: NA; v_call: TRBV7-9; cdr3_aa: CASSTGQGANTIYF; cdr3_nt: TGTGCCAGCAGCACTGGACAGGGCGCAAACACCATATATTTT
j_call: TRBJ2-1; d_call: NA; clone_size: NA; v_call: TRBV11-2; cdr3_aa: CASSEPRVDYNEQFF; cdr3_nt: TGTGCCAGCAGCGAACCTAGGGTCGACTACAATGAGCAGTTCTTC
j_call: TRBJ2-4; d_call: TRBD1; clone_size: few; v_call: TRBV2; cdr3_aa: CASRTQGLFGDIQYF; cdr3_nt: TGTGCCAGCAGGACACAGGGGCTTTTTGGGGACATTCAGTACTTC
j_call: TRBJ2-7; d_call: TRBD2; clone_size: NA; v_call: TRBV7-2; cdr3_aa: CASSLKSSGRASSYEQYF; cdr3_nt: TGTGCCAGCAGCTTAAAATCAAGTGGGAGGGCCTCTTCTTACGAGCAGTACTTC